The rows below give T cell receptor beta chains drawn from one sample of a study of T cell repertoires in cytomegalovirus infection. TCRdb itself ran the reads through MiXCR, one entry per CDR3 protein. The sample holds around 530,000 distinct CDR3 sequences; 15% to 20% are singletons and the top ten take roughly a quarter. Material: CD8+ T cells from PBMCs. The receptor source for this set is a human donor in good health (CMV status not recorded). Some clones in this sample may be carry-over from other donors' samples. Both conserved end residues are part of each CDR3. A D gene is named only where the DNA matches it firmly. A row's size may be missing; if present it is once, few, many or a size class.

D gene,clone size,J gene,V gene,CDR3 DNA,CDR3 protein
TRBD2,many,TRBJ2-1,TRBV7-8,TGTGCCAGCAGCTTCTGGACTAGCGGGAGCCCAGTGTGGAAAAATGAGCAGTTCTTC,CASSFWTSGSPVWKNEQFF
TRBD1,few,TRBJ2-7,TRBV15,TGTGCCACCGCAGGGGGCGCGACCTACGAGCAGTACTTC,CATAGGATYEQYF
NA,few,TRBJ2-1,TRBV15,TGTGCCACCAGCACCTTACTGAGCTCCTACAATGAGCAGTTCTTC,CATSTLLSSYNEQFF
NA,NA,TRBJ1-1,TRBV27,TGTGCCAGCAGTTTAACGGCAGGGAACACTAAAGCTTTCTTT,CASSLTAGNTKAFF
TRBD1,NA,TRBJ1-1,TRBV30,TGTGCCTGGGGGACAGGCTTGAACACTGAAGCTTTCTTT,CAWGTGLNTEAFF
TRBD2,few,TRBJ2-5,TRBV6-1,TGTGCCAGCAGTGACCTACTAGCGGACACAACAGAGACCCAGTACTTC,CASSDLLADTTETQYF
TRBD1,NA,TRBJ2-5,TRBV2,TGTGCCAGCAGGGGACAGAGCCAGTACTTC,CASRGQSQYF
NA,few,TRBJ2-1,TRBV15,TGTGCCACCAGCAGAGAGTGGACATCGGGGAATGAGCAGTTCTTC,CATSREWTSGNEQFF
NA,many,TRBJ2-7,TRBV7-2,TGTGCCAGCAGCTTACAGGGGTCGGGCTACGAGCAGTACTTC,CASSLQGSGYEQYF
TRBD1,many,TRBJ2-1,TRBV27,TGTGCCAGCAGCCTCCGGGACAGGGGCGTCAATGAGCAGTTCTTC,CASSLRDRGVNEQFF
NA,many,TRBJ1-2,TRBV7-8,TGTGCCAGCAGCTTAGGCTGGACGGTTGCGGATGGCTACACCTTC,CASSLGWTVADGYTF
TRBD1,many,TRBJ1-1,TRBV12-3/TRBV12-4,TGTGCCAGCAGCACAGGGGGCACTGAAGCTTTCTTT,CASSTGGTEAFF
NA,NA,TRBJ1-1,TRBV5-5,TGTGCCAGCAGCAGGACTGTTTCCAACACTGAAGCTTTCTTT,CASSRTVSNTEAFF
TRBD2,many,TRBJ2-7,TRBV7-9,TGTGCCAGCAGCCGGACTAGCGGGAGCTACGAGCAGTACTTC,CASSRTSGSYEQYF
TRBD2,many,TRBJ2-5,TRBV5-6,TGTGCCAGCAGCTGGTCGGTTGGGGAGGGAGTACAAGAGACCCAGTACTTC,CASSWSVGEGVQETQYF
NA,few,TRBJ1-2,TRBV5-5,TGTGCCAGCAGCCCCCCCGGGGGGGCGCTAGCCTATGGCTACACCTTC,CASSPPGGALAYGYTF
NA,NA,TRBJ2-4,TRBV9,TGTGCCAGCAGCGTGGGGGGTTCCGCCAAAAACATTCAGTACTTC,CASSVGGSAKNIQYF
NA,few,TRBJ1-2,TRBV27,TGTGCCAGCAGCCCCCTCCCTGAAGTTTATGGCTACACCTTC,CASSPLPEVYGYTF
NA,many,TRBJ2-1,TRBV7-9,TGTGCCAGCAGCTGGGCCGTCGGGGAGCAGTTCTTC,CASSWAVGEQFF
NA,many,TRBJ1-4,TRBV4-1,TGCGCCAGCAGCCAAGGGGCCAGGGCTGAAAAACTGTTTTTT,CASSQGARAEKLFF
TRBD2,many,TRBJ2-1,TRBV7-2,TGTGCCAGCAGCTTAGGGACTAGCGTTGAGCAGTTCTTC,CASSLGTSVEQFF
NA,many,TRBJ2-5,TRBV12-3/TRBV12-4,TGTGCCAGCACCCAGAACCAAGAGACCCAGTACTTC,CASTQNQETQYF
NA,few,TRBJ2-6,TRBV24-1,TGTGCCACCAAAAGGGGTATGGCCAACGTCCTGACTTTC,CATKRGMANVLTF
NA,NA,TRBJ2-3,TRBV29-1,TGCAGCGTTGAATTAGGGTTAGGTGGAGATACAGATACGCAGTATTTT,CSVELGLGGDTDTQYF
NA,many,TRBJ2-3,TRBV7-8,TGTGCCAGCAGCTTAGGACAGAGAAACACAGATACGCAGTATTTT,CASSLGQRNTDTQYF
TRBD1,NA,TRBJ1-6,TRBV6-2/TRBV6-3,TGTGCCAGCACGACAGGGGGCGGTTCACCCCTCCACTTT,CASTTGGGSPLHF
NA,few,TRBJ1-1,TRBV28,TGTGCCAGCAGTTTATTTTTGGGGAACACTGAAGCTTTCTTT,CASSLFLGNTEAFF
TRBD1,many,TRBJ2-4,TRBV24-1,TGTGCCACCAGTGACCGTCAGGGGGAAGCCAAAAACATTCAGTACTTC,CATSDRQGEAKNIQYF
TRBD1,NA,TRBJ2-3,TRBV5-1,TGCGCCAGCTGCTACGGGACAGGGGGTGCATTCGATACGCAGTATTTT,CASCYGTGGAFDTQYF
NA,NA,TRBJ2-7,TRBV11-2,TGTGCCAGCAGCTTAGTGGGCAGGGATCCGGAGCAGTACTTC,CASSLVGRDPEQYF
NA,few,TRBJ2-3,TRBV5-6,TGTGCCAGCAGCTTGGTCCTGGGACCAAACACAGATACGCAGTATTTT,CASSLVLGPNTDTQYF
NA,NA,TRBJ2-2,TRBV24-1,TGTGCCACCAGCCAGCGACCGAACACCGGGGAGCTGTTTTTT,CATSQRPNTGELFF
NA,few,TRBJ2-1,TRBV9,TGTGCCAGCAGCATAAACGAAGCCCTTTACAATGAGCAGTTCTTC,CASSINEALYNEQFF
NA,few,TRBJ1-1,TRBV30,TGTGCCTGGCAAAGAACAGGAAAGGACACTGAAGCTTTCTTT,CAWQRTGKDTEAFF
NA,many,TRBJ2-6,TRBV2,TGTGCCAGCAGTGAAGCGCTAGGCACAGACTCTGGGGCCAACGTCCTGACTTTC,CASSEALGTDSGANVLTF
TRBD1,few,TRBJ2-7,TRBV28,TGTGCCAGCAGTTGGGGGACAGGGGGCTCCTACGAGCAGTACTTC,CASSWGTGGSYEQYF
NA,many,TRBJ1-4,TRBV7-8,TGTGCCAGCAGCTTAGGGTGGCGACGGGCGGGGGATGAAAAACTGTTTTTT,CASSLGWRRAGDEKLFF
TRBD1,NA,TRBJ1-5,TRBV28,TGTGCCAGCAGCCTAACAGGGGCGGGCAATCAGCCCCAGCATTTT,CASSLTGAGNQPQHF
TRBD1,many,TRBJ2-1,TRBV7-2,TGTGCCAGCAGCTTAGGCAGGGGGTCGAGCTACAATGAGCAGTTCTTC,CASSLGRGSSYNEQFF
NA,NA,TRBJ2-3,TRBV6-5,TGTGCCAGCAGTTACTTGGCTGCGGGAAGCACAGATACGCAGTATTTT,CASSYLAAGSTDTQYF
NA,many,TRBJ1-2,TRBV7-9,TGTGCCAGCAGCCCAGCAGGGGCCTATGGCTACACCTTC,CASSPAGAYGYTF
TRBD1,once,TRBJ1-1,TRBV7-3,TGTGCCAGCAGTACAGGGGGGTCTAGCACTGAAGCTTTCTTT,CASSTGGSSTEAFF
TRBD1,NA,TRBJ2-5,TRBV11-2,TGTGCCAGCGCACTTAGGACAGGGACAGGGCCCCAAGAGACCCAGTACTTC,CASALRTGTGPQETQYF
NA,NA,TRBJ2-1,TRBV5-6,TGTGCCAGCAGCTTGTCGACAGCCGTTCAGTTCTTC,CASSLSTAVQFF
NA,many,TRBJ1-5,TRBV27,TGTGCCAGCAGCTGGAGGGGAAATCAGCCCCAGCATTTT,CASSWRGNQPQHF
NA,many,TRBJ2-7,TRBV7-9,TGTGCCAGCAGCCTCACCCGAGACGAGCAGTACTTC,CASSLTRDEQYF
TRBD2,few,TRBJ2-6,TRBV4-1,TGCGCCAGCAGCCAAGATGGGAGGGTGTCTGGGGCCAACGTCCTGACTTTC,CASSQDGRVSGANVLTF
NA,NA,TRBJ1-5,TRBV27,TGTGCCAGCAGTTTATACACAGGGAGGCAGCCCCAGCATTTT,CASSLYTGRQPQHF
TRBD1,many,TRBJ2-5,TRBV7-9,TGTGCCAGCAGCCCCCGGGACAGCTTAGAGACCCAGTACTTC,CASSPRDSLETQYF
TRBD2,many,TRBJ2-1,TRBV7-9,TGTGCCAGCAGCGCCCCCCTTGCGGGAGCATCCTACAATGAGCAGTTCTTC,CASSAPLAGASYNEQFF
TRBD2,NA,TRBJ2-2,TRBV27,TGTGCCAGCCGGGGGGGGGGCGATTATACCGGGGAGCTGTTTTTT,CASRGGGDYTGELFF
NA,many,TRBJ2-4,TRBV7-9,TGTGCCAGCAGCCACCGGGGACAAGAAAAAAACATTCAGTACTTC,CASSHRGQEKNIQYF